This T cell receptor beta chain was retrieved from a study of breast tumors, draining lymph nodes, adjacent tissues. The study's findings and limits: Tumor and nontumor repertoires were significantly more similar in luminal-like than in basal-like breast cancer.

This clonotype has more than one count but fewer than ten. Its antigen is unidentified. The CDR3 does not close with the conserved phenylalanine or tryptophan, likely indicating a read error. Because the CDR3's place on the DNA is in doubt, the DNA is left out and the CDR3 is given as listed by TCRdb. Breast cancer patients provided tissue from their axillary draining lymph nodes. TCRdb independently ran MiXCR on the multiplex PCR reads; one entry per CDR3 protein. The table shows about 130,000 distinct CDR3 sequences, with approximately 20% occurring only once. A total of 13 residues make up the CDR3, ends included. CDR1 and CDR2 from the germline V gene are SEHNR and FQNEAQ (reference sequence).

The clonotype was recovered from a female donor with breast cancer. Some clones in this sample may be carry-over from other donors' samples. This chain connects TRBV7-9 to TRBJ1-1. Material for sequencing was axillary lymph node tissue. This CDR3 reads CASSLDSRARLRS.